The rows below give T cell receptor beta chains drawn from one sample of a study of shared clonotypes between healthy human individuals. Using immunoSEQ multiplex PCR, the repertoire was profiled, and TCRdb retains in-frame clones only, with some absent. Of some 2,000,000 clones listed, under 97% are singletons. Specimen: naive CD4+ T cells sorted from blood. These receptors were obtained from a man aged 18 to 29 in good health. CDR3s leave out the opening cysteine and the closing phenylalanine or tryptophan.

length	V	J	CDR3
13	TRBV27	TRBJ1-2	ASSRWDRGIGGYT
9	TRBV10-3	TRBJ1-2	AISERGEYT
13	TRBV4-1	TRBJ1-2	ASSQSPREPHGYT
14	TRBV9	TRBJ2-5	ASSPRSSGSPETQY
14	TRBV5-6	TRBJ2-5	ASSLAKYQHQETQY
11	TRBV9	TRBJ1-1	ASSATGRTEAF
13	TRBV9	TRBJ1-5	ASSVGPESNQPQH
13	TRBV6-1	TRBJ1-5	ASRKTGGYNQPQH
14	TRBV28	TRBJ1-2	ASSFGDRTGDYGYT
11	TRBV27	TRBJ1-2	ASSLAENYGYT
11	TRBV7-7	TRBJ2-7	ASSGGGSYEQY
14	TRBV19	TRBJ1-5	ASSIGPENGNQPQH
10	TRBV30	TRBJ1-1	ARRQGPTEAF